This T cell receptor (beta chain) was captured by sequencing in a study of esophageal squamous cell carcinoma under preoperative chemotherapy. Sample time point: after preoperative PTX-NDP chemotherapy. MiXCR, applied by TCRdb to the PCR reads, yields one record per CDR3 protein. This repertoire shows around 34,000 distinct CDR3 sequences, approximately 55% found once; its top ten account for 23%. Specimen collection occurred from a patient given preoperative chemotherapy. The origin of this receptor is a human donor with esophageal squamous cell carcinoma. The donor label of this sample is uncertain.

CDR3 amino acids: CASRSTSGRPYEQYF. CDR3 bases: TGTGCCAGCAGGTCAACTAGCGGGAGGCCCTACGAGCAGTACTTC. The chain joins TRBV7-2 to TRBJ2-7, with 12 bases fitting TRBD2. The CDR3 has 15 amino acids. Per the germline V gene, CDR1 is SGHTA and CDR2 is FQGNSA. The junction had 5 bases not matched to a gene; V was cut back by 6 bases and J by 2 bases. Drawing the rest from reference TRBV7-2 and TRBJ2-7, the complete variable domain is GAGVSQSPSNKVTEKGKDVELRCDPISGHTALYWYRQSLGQGLEFLIYFQGNSAPDKSGLPSDRFSAERTGGSVSTLTIQRTQQEDSAVYLCASRSTSGRPYEQYFGPGTRLTVT.